The next 19 T cell receptor beta chains were all read from a single sample in a study of blood T cell repertoires in COVID-19. TCRdb's table, derived via immunoSEQ multiplex PCR, lists solely in-frame clones and lacks some. The sample records hundreds of thousands of clones, 84% being singletons. Sequencing was carried out using peripheral blood. These receptors were taken from a man aged 25 to 45 with active or convalescent COVID-19.

V gene TRBV4-3 combines with J gene TRBJ2-7, with a weak D call TRBD2 (6 bases). V lost 0 bases, J lost 7 bases, and 16 bases lay in between. CDR3 length: 15 residues. Germline loops: CDR1 LGHNA, CDR2 YSLEER. The chain's CDR3 is CASSQDMRGAGEQYF. The CDR3 DNA follows: TGCGCCAGCAGCCAAGATATGCGGGGCGCGGGAGAGCAGTACTTC.

V usage is TRBV4-3 and J usage is TRBJ2-7, with 7 bases lining up with TRBD1. This CDR3 region has 15 residues. Germline V gives CDR1 LGHNA, CDR2 YSLEER. The V segment lost 2 bases and the J segment 0 bases; nucleotides outside the gene matches: 4. In DNA form, the CDR3 reads TGCGCCAGCAGCCAATCGACAGGGTACTCCTACGAGCAGTACTTC. Translated: CASSQSTGYSYEQYF.

This sequence joins TRBV13 and TRBJ2-5; D is undetermined. There are 14 residues in the CDR3. Trimming shortened V by 5 bases and J by 0 bases, and 10 bases separated the two germline ends. Germline CDR1 is PRHDT and CDR2 is FYEKMQ (reference sequence). The DNA of the CDR3 is TGTGCCAGCAGCGACTCGCCTTACCAAGAGACCCAGTACTTC. Translated, it gives CASSDSPYQETQYF. Full variable domain (missing parts from reference TRBV13 and TRBJ2-5): AAGVIQSPRHLIKEKRETATLKCYPIPRHDTVYWYQQGPGQDPQFLISFYEKMQSDKGSIPDRFSAQQFSDYHSELNMSSLELGDSALYFCASSDSPYQETQYFGPGTRLLVL.

In its sample, this clone was seen once. The V call is TRBV6-2 or TRBV6-3, the J call TRBJ2-7; TRBD2 aligns across 10 bases. CDR1 is MNHEY, CDR2 SVGEGT, per germline. The V gene end was trimmed by 1 base and the J gene end by 8 bases; junction bases not matched to a gene: 8. This CDR3 contains 15 residues. CDR3 bases: TGTGCCAGCAGTTACTTGGCTAGCGGGAGTTTGAAGCAGTACTTC. It yields the protein CASSYLASGSLKQYF.

The chain has TRBV5-1 and TRBJ1-1; tentative D call: TRBD1 (6 bases). This CDR3 has 15 residues. V was shortened by 4 bases and J by 1 base, with 14 bases between the two germline ends. Germline assignment: CDR1 SGHRS and CDR2 YFSETQ. As DNA, the CDR3 is TGCGCCAGCAGCAACGGGGGGCAAAGGAACACTGAAGCTTTCTTT. It encodes CASSNGGQRNTEAFF.

This chain connects TRBV29-1 to TRBJ2-3; TRBD2 aligns across 13 bases. The ends lost 7 bases at V and 8 bases at J; junction bases unmatched: 15. CDR1 is SQVTM and CDR2 is ANQGSEA in the germline V gene. The CDR3 is made up of 16 amino acids. This chain's CDR3 is CSGTRGGTSGVVTQYF. Here the CDR3 DNA reads TGCAGCGGCACCCGTGGGGGGACTAGCGGGGTAGTTACGCAGTATTTT.

This chain links TRBV10-2 with TRBJ2-7; possible D gene TRBD1, 5 bases. Germline CDR1 WSHSY, CDR2 SAAADI. Trimming left V 8 bases short and J 0 bases short, with 8 bases between. CDR3 size: 12 residues. The CDR3 region is CASGAGSYEQYF. The CDR3 DNA reads as TGCGCCAGCGGGGCAGGCTCCTACGAGCAGTACTTC.

The rearrangement links TRBV24-1 to TRBJ1-2; the D gene is possibly TRBD1 (6 bases). Germline V gene sequence: CDR1 KGHDR, CDR2 SFDVKD. This CDR3 has 14 amino acids. Trimming left V 2 bases short and J 1 base short, with 7 bases between. CDR3 residues: CATSDSGDNYGYTF. CDR3 nucleotide sequence: TGTGCCACCAGTGATTCAGGGGATAACTATGGCTACACCTTC.

J is TRBJ2-1 and V is TRBV6-5; TRBD1 matches 10 bases. The CDR3 consists of 14 residues. Trimming removed 7 bases from V and 5 bases from J; junction bases left unmatched: 5. Germline values: CDR1 MNHEY, CDR2 SVGAGI. CDR3 nucleotides: TGTGCCAGCATTGGGACAGGGGTGAACAATGAGCAGTTCTTC. This translates into CASIGTGVNNEQFF.

The V and J genes are TRBV28 and TRBJ1-4; perhaps TRBD1 as D (6 bases). V lost 7 bases and J lost 8, with 8 bases in between. CDR1 and CDR2 from the germline V gene are MDHEN and SYDVKM. The CDR3 runs to 11 residues. The chain's CDR3 is CASNQGEKLFF. Written as DNA, the CDR3 is TGTGCCAGCAACCAGGGGGAAAAACTGTTTTTT.

By proportion, this clone is medium-sized. The chain couples TRBV28 to TRBJ1-6; D uncertain. V gave up 7 bases and J gave up 0 bases, with 7 bases separating them. Germline CDR1 is MDHEN and CDR2 is SYDVKM. The CDR3 loop spans 14 amino acids. The DNA of the CDR3 is TGTGCCAGCAAAAGGAGCTCCTATAATTCACCCCTCCACTTT. Its protein product is CASKRSSYNSPLHF.

The chain is built from TRBV25-1 and TRBJ1-2, with TRBD1 as a possible D gene (6 bases). Trimming took off 6 bases at V and 3 bases at J, with 17 bases between the two ends. Germline V CDR1 and CDR2: MGHDK, SYGVNS. The CDR3 spans 15 residues. The CDR3: CASSPPGVIDYGYTF. The DNA for the CDR3 is TGTGCCAGCAGCCCCCCAGGGGTCATCGACTATGGCTACACCTTC.

The rearrangement links TRBV15 to TRBJ2-5, with 7 nucleotides matching TRBD1. The CDR3 is 14 amino acids. CDR1 is LNHNV, CDR2 YYDKDF, per germline (reference sequence). Trimming cost V 3 bases and J 5 bases; bases outside gene matches: 6. CDR3: CATSRKGAWETQYF. CDR3 coding DNA: TGTGCCACCAGCAGGAAGGGGGCTTGGGAGACCCAGTACTTC.

The V gene is TRBV4-3, the J gene TRBJ1-2; D perhaps matches TRBD1 (6 bases). The V gene lost 2 bases and the J gene lost 6 bases, with 13 bases spanning the gap. Looked up from germline, CDR1 is LGHNA and CDR2 is YSLEER. The CDR3 length is 14 residues. This CDR3 reads CASSQFRGRDGYTF. CDR3 in DNA: TGCGCCAGCAGCCAATTTAGGGGGAGGGATGGCTACACCTTC.

The chain uses TRBV24-1 and TRBJ1-1, with D perhaps TRBD1 (6 bases). The CDR3 has 11 amino acids. V shed 8 bases and J shed 7 bases, with 10 bases lying between them. Germline V gene data show CDR1 as KGHDR and CDR2 as SFDVKD. The CDR3 region has the DNA TGTGCCACCACAGGGGAGGGTGAAGCTTTCTTT. Its protein is CATTGEGEAFF.

This clone appeared a single time. The chain joins TRBV5-1 to TRBJ2-3; 8 positions match TRBD2. CDR1 and CDR2 from the germline V gene are SGHRS and YFSETQ. The V segment lost 7 bases and the J segment 0 bases; nucleotides outside the gene matches: 7. This CDR3 has 15 amino acids. CDR3 nucleotides: TGCGCCAGCCGGGAGCGGGGGCCTAGCACAGATACGCAGTATTTT. Translating gives CASRERGPSTDTQYF.

The chain links TRBV5-6 to TRBJ2-3; 7 bases map to TRBD2. CDR1 and CDR2 (germline): SGHDT, YYEEEE. The CDR3 length is 16 residues. V was clipped by 4 bases and J by 0 bases; unmatched bases: 8. CDR3 sequence reads: CASSRNGGTSTDTQYF. Here the CDR3 DNA reads TGTGCCAGCAGCCGCAACGGGGGGACTAGCACAGATACGCAGTATTTT. Drawing the rest from reference TRBV5-6 and TRBJ2-3, the complete variable domain is DAGVTQSPTHLIKTRGQQVTLRCSPKSGHDTVSWYQQALGQGPQFIFQYYEEEERQRGNFPDRFSGHQFPNYSSELNVNALLLGDSALYLCASSRNGGTSTDTQYFGPGTRLTVL.

V gene TRBV11-1 combines with J gene TRBJ2-7, with D perhaps matching TRBD1 (5 bases). V was clipped by 5 bases and J by 3 bases, with 14 bases between them. Germline lookup yields CDR1 SGHAT and CDR2 FQDESV (reference sequence). The CDR3 length is 14 residues. CDR3 sequence: CASSTQKGNYEQYF. The CDR3 DNA reads TGTGCCAGCAGCACTCAGAAGGGGAACTACGAGCAGTACTTC.

This rearrangement joins TRBV28 to TRBJ1-5; unclear D gene. Germline V gives CDR1 MDHEN, CDR2 SYDVKM. The CDR3 sequence is 16 residues long. V dropped 4 bases and J dropped 6 bases, with 19 bases sitting between them. The CDR3 is CASSSPAGRASQPQHF. The CDR3 DNA reads as TGTGCCAGCAGTTCCCCAGCGGGGAGGGCCAGTCAGCCCCAGCATTTT.